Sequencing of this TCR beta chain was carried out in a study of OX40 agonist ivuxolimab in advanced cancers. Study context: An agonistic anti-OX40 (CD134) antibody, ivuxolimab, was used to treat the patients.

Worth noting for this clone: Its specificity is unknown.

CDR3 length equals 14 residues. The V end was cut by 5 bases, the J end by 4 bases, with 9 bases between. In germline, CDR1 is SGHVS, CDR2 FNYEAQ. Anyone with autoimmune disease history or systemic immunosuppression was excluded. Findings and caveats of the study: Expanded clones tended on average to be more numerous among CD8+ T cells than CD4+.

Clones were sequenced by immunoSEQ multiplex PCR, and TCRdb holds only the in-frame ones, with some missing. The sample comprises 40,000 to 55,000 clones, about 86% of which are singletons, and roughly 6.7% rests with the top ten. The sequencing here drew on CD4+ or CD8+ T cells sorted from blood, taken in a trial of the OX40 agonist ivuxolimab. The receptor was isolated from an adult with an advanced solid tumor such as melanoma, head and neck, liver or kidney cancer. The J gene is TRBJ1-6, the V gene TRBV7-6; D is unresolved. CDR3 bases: TGTGCCAGCAGCCAAGACACTTATAATTCACCCCTCCACTTT. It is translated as CASSQDTYNSPLHF.